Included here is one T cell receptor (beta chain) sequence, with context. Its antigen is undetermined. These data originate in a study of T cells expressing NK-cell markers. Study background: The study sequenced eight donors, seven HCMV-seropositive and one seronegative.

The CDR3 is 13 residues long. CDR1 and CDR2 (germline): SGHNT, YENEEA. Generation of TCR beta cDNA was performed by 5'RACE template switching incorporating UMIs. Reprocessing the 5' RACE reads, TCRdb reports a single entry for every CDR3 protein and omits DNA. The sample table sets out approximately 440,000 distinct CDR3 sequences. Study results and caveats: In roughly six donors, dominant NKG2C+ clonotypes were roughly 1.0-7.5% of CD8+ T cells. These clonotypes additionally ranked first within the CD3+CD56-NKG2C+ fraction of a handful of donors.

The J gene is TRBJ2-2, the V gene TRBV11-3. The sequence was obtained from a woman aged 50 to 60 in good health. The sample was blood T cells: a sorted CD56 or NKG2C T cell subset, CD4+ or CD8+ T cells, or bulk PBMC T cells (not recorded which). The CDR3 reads CASSANNIGELFF.